The 32 T cell receptor beta chains in this list originate from one sample, sequenced in a study of cytomegalovirus exposure and HLA in healthy donors. PCR primers comprised 60 Vbeta and 13 Jbeta primers. Sequencing was performed with immunoSEQ multiplex PCR; in TCRdb, only in-frame clones are kept and a portion is missing. The sample includes 85,000 to 130,000 clones, over 60% seen only once; the top ten take around 5.8%. Material: PBMCs. Receptors were obtained from a woman aged 50 to 60 in good health and CMV-seropositive.

The chain links TRBV5-1 to TRBJ2-1; 7 positions match TRBD2. Per the germline V gene, CDR1 is SGHRS and CDR2 is YFSETQ. There are 15 residues in the CDR3. V lost 4 bases, J lost 0 bases, and 4 bases stayed unmatched. The CDR3 spells CASSPGGFSYNEQFF. The CDR3 region has the DNA TGCGCCAGCAGCCCCGGGGGGTTCTCCTACAATGAGCAGTTCTTC.

The J gene is TRBJ2-5, the V gene TRBV2; the D is unclear. Trimming cost V 5 bases and J 5 bases, with 15 bases left between them. Looked up from germline, CDR1 is SNHLY and CDR2 is FYNNEI. The CDR3 sequence is 14 residues long. CDR3 protein: CASSPTSRLETQYF. The CDR3 DNA reads TGTGCCAGCAGTCCTACCTCGAGATTGGAGACCCAGTACTTC.

V usage is TRBV4-3 and J usage is TRBJ2-7; D is unclear. CDR3 size: 14 residues. Germline V gene data show CDR1 as LGHNA and CDR2 as YSLEER. V was pared by 1 base and J by 2 bases, with 9 bases between. CDR3 loop: CASSQVYPAYEQYF. CDR3 in DNA: TGCGCCAGCAGCCAAGTGTATCCAGCCTACGAGCAGTACTTC.

The J gene is TRBJ2-3, the V gene TRBV9; no definite D call. Germline CDR1 and CDR2: SGDLS and YYNGEE. This CDR3 is built from 14 residues. Between the trimmed V and J ends, which lost 0 bases and 0 bases, there was a span of 5 bases. CDR3 DNA sequence: TGTGCCAGCAGCGTAGCGTCTAGCACAGATACGCAGTATTTT. This sequence encodes CASSVASSTDTQYF.

The V call is TRBV30, the J call TRBJ2-5, with 8 nucleotides matching TRBD2. In germline, CDR1 is GTSNPN, CDR2 SVGIG (reference sequence). The CDR3 has 14 amino acids. J was trimmed by 5 bases and V by 4 bases; bases with no gene match: 9. This CDR3 is CAWTPGSGGETQYF. The CDR3 nucleotides read TGTGCCTGGACCCCTGGGAGCGGGGGTGAGACCCAGTACTTC.

The V call is TRBV5-4, the J call TRBJ1-1, with D maybe TRBD1 (5 bases). V was trimmed by 4 bases and J by 1 base, leaving 11 bases between them. Per germline, CDR1 SGHNT and CDR2 YYREEE (reference sequence). This CDR3 spans 14 amino acids. CDR3 sequence: CASSPKGENTEAFF. Written as DNA, the CDR3 is TGTGCCAGCAGCCCCAAAGGGGAGAACACTGAAGCTTTCTTT.

This clone was detected only once. This chain uses TRBV2 with TRBJ2-2; 9 bases agree with TRBD2. J gave up 7 bases and V 7 bases, and 10 bases lay outside the gene matches. The germline gives CDR1 SNHLY, CDR2 FYNNEI. The CDR3 is 15 residues long. The CDR3 reads CASMGRTSVNGELFF. For the CDR3, the DNA is TGTGCCAGCATGGGCCGGACTAGCGTGAACGGGGAGCTGTTTTTT.

The chain joins TRBV6-1 to TRBJ2-2, with TRBD1 identical over 10 bases. CDR3 length: 14 residues. V trimming: 6 bases; J trimming: 4 bases; junction bases outside the gene matches: 2. The germline gives CDR1 MNHNS, CDR2 SASEGT. The CDR3 loop reads CASRRTGGTGELFF. As DNA, the CDR3 is TGTGCCAGCAGGAGGACAGGGGGCACCGGGGAGCTGTTTTTT.

The chain combines TRBV18 with TRBJ2-1; tentative D call: TRBD2 (5 bases). Deletions cut 1 base from V and 7 bases from J, with 8 bases between. The length of the CDR3 is 13 residues. Per the germline V gene, CDR1 is KGHSH and CDR2 is LQKENI. The CDR3 loop is CASSPQTGNEQFF. The CDR3 bases are TGTGCCAGCTCACCACAGACGGGGAATGAGCAGTTCTTC.

The chain has TRBV5-6 and TRBJ2-5, with TRBD1 matching over 7 bases. CDR1 and CDR2 (germline): SGHDT, YYEEEE. CDR3 length: 13 amino acids. V dropped 3 bases and J dropped 6; count of bases not matched to a gene: 5. The DNA of the CDR3 is TGTGCCAGCAGCTCCACAGGGGTAAAGACCCAGTACTTC. It yields the protein CASSSTGVKTQYF.

Regarding this clone: The junction differs from germline at one of its ends, possibly a read error. The rearrangement uses TRBV7-4 and TRBJ1-4; 8 nucleotides agree with TRBD1. The CDR3 length is 17 residues. The germline gives CDR1 SGHVT, CDR2 SQSDAQ. The CDR3 DNA reads as TGTGCCAGCAGCTCCTTACGAACACAGGGGGAAGAGGAAAAACCGTTTTTT. Protein product: CASSSLRTQGEEEKPFF.

A word on this clone: Germline is not matched at one junction end, which may reflect a read error. The chain links TRBV7-2 to TRBJ1-4; possibly TRBD1 for D (5 bases). CDR1 is SGHTA and CDR2 is FQGNSA in the germline V gene. CDR3 length: 14 amino acids. CDR3 bases: TGTGCCAACAGCTTAAGACAGTATAATGAAAAACTGTTTTTT. It specifies CANSLRQYNEKLFF.

This clone has a handful of counts. The chain uses TRBV7-2 and TRBJ1-4, with 8 bases aligning to TRBD1. The CDR3 contains 13 residues. CDR1 SGHTA and CDR2 FQGNSA come from the germline V gene. V was clipped by 3 bases and J by 8 bases; unmatched bases: 2. The DNA of the CDR3 is TGTGCCAGCAGCTTCGGACAGGGCGAAAAACTGTTTTTT. Residues: CASSFGQGEKLFF.

The chain has TRBV18 and TRBJ2-5, with 11 bases aligning to TRBD2. The junction had 8 bases not matched to a gene; V was cut back by 4 bases and J by 4 bases. Germline CDR1 KGHSH, CDR2 LQKENI. This CDR3 has 16 amino acids. The DNA of the CDR3 is TGTGCCAGCTCACTTAGCGGGGGGGGCGGAGGAGAGACCCAGTACTTC. It translates to CASSLSGGGGGETQYF.

This clone qualifies as hyperexpanded. CDR3 in amino acids: CASSPSSGTEAFF. The CDR3, as DNA: TGTGCCAGCAGCCCCTCGTCGGGAACTGAAGCTTTCTTT. The chain has TRBV5-6 and TRBJ1-1; D remains ambiguous. In germline, CDR1 is SGHDT, CDR2 YYEEEE. V was cut by 4 bases and J by 5 bases, with 12 bases left in between. The CDR3 totals 13 residues.

This sequence joins TRBV7-2 and TRBJ1-2; unclear D gene. The germline V gene encodes CDR1 SGHTA and CDR2 FQGNSA. V was shortened by 6 bases and J by 6 bases, with 5 bases between the two germline ends. CDR3 length: 10 residues. The CDR3 DNA follows: TGTGCCAGCAGGTCGGATGGCTACACCTTC. It encodes CASRSDGYTF.

DNA of the CDR3: TGTGCCAGTAAGCGACTAGCGGAGGGGGATGAGCAGTTCTTC. It specifies CASKRLAEGDEQFF. The chain links TRBV19 to TRBJ2-1; 9 bases line up with TRBD2. CDR1 and CDR2 (germline): LNHDA, SQIVND (reference sequence). Trimming at V came to 7 bases and at J to 8 bases, leaving 9 bases not matched to a gene. This CDR3 is built from 14 residues.

The V call is TRBV28, the J call TRBJ1-1; TRBD1 is a possible D gene (6 bases). Germline V gives CDR1 MDHEN, CDR2 SYDVKM. This CDR3 has 14 residues. The CDR3: CASLTGGRNTEAFF. The CDR3, as DNA: TGTGCATCTTTGACAGGCGGTAGGAACACTGAAGCTTTCTTT.

This clone was seen only once. The V call is TRBV11-2, the J call TRBJ1-5; D remains ambiguous. V lost 4 bases and J 1 base, leaving 8 bases between the germline ends. CDR1 and CDR2 from the germline V gene are SGHAT and FQNNGV. The CDR3 is 14 residues long. In DNA, the CDR3 is TGTGCCAGCAGCTATTCCCCAAGCAATCAGCCCCAGCATTTT. Amino acid sequence: CASSYSPSNQPQHF.

For this clone: The identical CDR3 is also encoded by other nucleotide sequences in the sample. The rearrangement joins TRBV5-1 to TRBJ2-5; no clear D. Deletions cut 0 bases from V and 5 bases from J, with 5 bases between. The germline gives CDR1 SGHRS, CDR2 YFSETQ. The CDR3 length is 12 residues. The CDR3 DNA reads TGCGCCAGCAGCTTGGCCGGGGAGACCCAGTACTTC. As protein: CASSLAGETQYF.

The chain uses TRBV4-2 and TRBJ1-1, with 9 bases fitting TRBD1. This CDR3 is built from 14 residues. Germline assignment: CDR1 LGHNA and CDR2 YNFKEQ. Trimming removed 4 bases from V and 1 base from J; junction bases left unmatched: 1. In nucleotides, the CDR3 is TGTGCCAGCAGCCTGGACAGGGGGAACACTGAAGCTTTCTTT. This translates into CASSLDRGNTEAFF.

This clone was seen once. This rearrangement joins TRBV2 to TRBJ1-5, with D possibly matching TRBD1 (6 bases). Germline loops: CDR1 SNHLY, CDR2 FYNNEI. The V end was cut by 6 bases, the J end by 4 bases, with 10 bases between. The CDR3 runs to 13 residues. CDR3 region: CASRMTGNQPQHF. CDR3 nucleotide sequence: TGTGCCAGCAGAATGACAGGAAATCAGCCCCAGCATTTT. Based on the CDR3 plus reference TRBV2 and TRBJ1-5, the full variable domain is EPEVTQTPSHQVTQMGQEVILRCVPISNHLYFYWYRQILGQKVEFLVSFYNNEISEKSEIFDDQFSVERPDGSNFTLKIRSTKLEDSAMYFCASRMTGNQPQHFGDGTRLSIL.

The rearrangement uses TRBV7-3 and TRBJ1-1; TRBD1 aligns across 8 bases. Germline-derived CDR1 and CDR2 are SGHTA and FQGTGA. The V segment lost 5 bases and the J segment 5 bases; nucleotides outside the gene matches: 4. The CDR3 totals 13 residues. CDR3 in DNA: TGTGCCAGCAGCCTATACAGGGGGACTGAAGCTTTCTTT. Amino acids: CASSLYRGTEAFF.

This clone turned up a few times. In DNA, the CDR3 is TGCGCCAGCAGCCCTAACAGGGGTGTAAACACCATATATTTT. Its translation is CASSPNRGVNTIYF. The chain joins TRBV5-1 to TRBJ1-3; TRBD1 matches at 7 bases. V shed 4 bases and J 6 bases; nucleotides not matched to a gene: 7. Germline V lookup: CDR1 SGHRS, CDR2 YFSETQ. CDR3 length: 14 amino acids.

The chain links TRBV18 to TRBJ1-1, with D tentatively TRBD1 (5 bases). V lost 3 bases, J lost 5 bases, and 16 bases lay in between. Germline V gene lookup returns CDR1 KGHSH and CDR2 LQKENI. This CDR3 has 15 amino acids. DNA of the CDR3: TGTGCCAGCTCACCGTCCGGGGGGAGCTTGACTGAAGCTTTCTTT. Amino acid sequence: CASSPSGGSLTEAFF.

The chain combines TRBV4-2 with TRBJ2-1; 11 nucleotides align to TRBD2. CDR1 LGHNA and CDR2 YNFKEQ come from the germline V gene. V lost 1 base and J lost 15; bases outside the gene matches: 11. This CDR3 contains 15 residues. For the CDR3, the DNA is TGTGCCAGCAGCCAAGTAGATAGCGGGGGGGCCCGCCTGTTCTTC. Translation: CASSQVDSGGARLFF.

In this sample, this clone turned up once. The gene calls are TRBV6-6 and TRBJ2-3; no reliable D call. The ends were cut back, 6 bases at V and 5 bases at J, with 15 bases in the middle. Germline CDR1 reads MNHNY; CDR2 reads SVGAGI (reference sequence). This CDR3 is built from 14 residues. CDR3 sequence reads: CASSLPDSVDTQYF. The CDR3 DNA follows: TGTGCCAGCAGCCTCCCCGATAGTGTAGATACGCAGTATTTT.

The CDR3 reads CASSLGGQVYNEQFF. CDR3 DNA sequence: TGTGCCAGTAGCCTGGGGGGACAGGTCTACAATGAGCAGTTCTTC. This chain joins TRBV19 and TRBJ2-1; 8 bases line up with TRBD1. The ends lost 6 bases at V and 3 bases at J; junction bases unmatched: 7. The CDR3 has 15 amino acids. CDR1 and CDR2 from the germline V gene are LNHDA and SQIVND (reference sequence).

The chain employs TRBV11-2 and TRBJ2-3; possible D gene TRBD1, 6 bases. Germline V gene sequence: CDR1 SGHAT, CDR2 FQNNGV. This CDR3 region has 16 residues. V lost 1 base to trimming and J lost 0 bases, with 11 bases between them. CDR3 region: CASSLASRGSTDTQYF. The CDR3 DNA is TGTGCCAGCAGCTTAGCCAGTAGGGGGAGCACAGATACGCAGTATTTT.

V is TRBV5-5 and J is TRBJ1-4; 9 bases align to TRBD1. This CDR3 comprises 15 residues. The V gene's germline CDR1 is SGHKS and CDR2 YYEKEE (reference sequence). J was trimmed by 5 bases and V by 0 bases; bases with no gene match: 2. The CDR3 spells CASSLDGTGNEKLFF. CDR3 in DNA: TGTGCCAGCAGCTTGGACGGGACAGGGAATGAAAAACTGTTTTTT.

A single count supports this clone. This sequence joins TRBV4-3 and TRBJ1-6; maybe TRBD1 (6 bases). The CDR3 has 16 amino acids. Deletions cut 8 bases from V and 2 bases from J, with 16 bases between. Germline loops: CDR1 LGHNA, CDR2 YSLEER. CDR3 DNA sequence: TGCGCCAGCGCAACAGGGCGAGGAACCTATAATTCACCCCTCCACTTT. It is translated as CASATGRGTYNSPLHF.

The gene calls are TRBV5-5 and TRBJ1-2; 8 bases match TRBD1. Trimming removed 4 bases from V and 7 bases from J; junction bases left unmatched: 18. Germline V gene lookup returns CDR1 SGHKS and CDR2 YYEKEE (reference sequence). The length of the CDR3 is 17 residues. CDR3 nucleotide sequence: TGTGCCAGCAGCCCGGAGACCCCTTCAGGGGGCCGTAGTGGCTACACCTTC. Translated: CASSPETPSGGRSGYTF.